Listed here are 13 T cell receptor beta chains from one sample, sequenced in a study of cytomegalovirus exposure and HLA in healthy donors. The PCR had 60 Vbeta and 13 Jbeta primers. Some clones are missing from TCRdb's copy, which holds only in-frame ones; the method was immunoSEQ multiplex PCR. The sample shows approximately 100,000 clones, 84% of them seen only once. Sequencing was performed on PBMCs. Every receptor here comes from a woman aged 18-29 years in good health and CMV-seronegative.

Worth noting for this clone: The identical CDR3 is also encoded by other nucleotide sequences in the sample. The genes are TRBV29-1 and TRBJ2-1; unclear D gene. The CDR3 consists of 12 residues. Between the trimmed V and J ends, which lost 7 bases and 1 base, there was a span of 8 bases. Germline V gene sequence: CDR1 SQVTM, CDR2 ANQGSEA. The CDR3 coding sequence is TGCAGCGGGAGTGTGTCCTACAATGAGCAGTTCTTC. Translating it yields CSGSVSYNEQFF.

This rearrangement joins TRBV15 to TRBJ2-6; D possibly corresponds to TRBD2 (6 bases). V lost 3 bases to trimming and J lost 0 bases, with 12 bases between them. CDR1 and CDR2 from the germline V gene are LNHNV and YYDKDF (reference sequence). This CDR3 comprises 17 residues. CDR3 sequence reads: CATSRETGSSGANVLTF. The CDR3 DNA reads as TGTGCCACCAGCAGGGAAACCGGGAGCTCTGGGGCCAACGTCCTGACTTTC.

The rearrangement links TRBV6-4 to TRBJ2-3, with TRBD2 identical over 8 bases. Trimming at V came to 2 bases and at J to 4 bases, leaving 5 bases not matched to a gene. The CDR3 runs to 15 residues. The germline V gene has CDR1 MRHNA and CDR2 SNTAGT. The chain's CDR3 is CASSDTGGAADTQYF. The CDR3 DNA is TGTGCCAGCAGTGACACCGGGGGGGCCGCAGATACGCAGTATTTT.

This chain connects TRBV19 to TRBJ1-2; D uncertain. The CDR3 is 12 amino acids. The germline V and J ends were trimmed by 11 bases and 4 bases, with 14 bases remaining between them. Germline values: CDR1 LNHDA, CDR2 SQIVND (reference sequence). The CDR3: CALLVDIYGYTF. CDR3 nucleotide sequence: TGTGCCCTACTTGTAGACATCTATGGCTACACCTTC.

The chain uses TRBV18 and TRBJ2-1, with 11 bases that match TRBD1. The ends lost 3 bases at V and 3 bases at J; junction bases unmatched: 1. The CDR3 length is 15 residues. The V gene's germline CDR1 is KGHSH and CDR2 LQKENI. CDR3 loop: CASSPGQGDYNEQFF. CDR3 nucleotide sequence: TGTGCCAGCTCACCGGGACAGGGGGACTACAATGAGCAGTTCTTC.

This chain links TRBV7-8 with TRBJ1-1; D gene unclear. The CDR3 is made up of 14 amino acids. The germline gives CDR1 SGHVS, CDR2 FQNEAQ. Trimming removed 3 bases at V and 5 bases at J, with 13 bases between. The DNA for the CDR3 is TGTGCCAGCAGCTTCATGGGGAGTTGGACTGAAGCTTTCTTT. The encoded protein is CASSFMGSWTEAFF. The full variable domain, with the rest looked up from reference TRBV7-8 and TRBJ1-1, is GAGVSQSPRYKVAKRGQDVALRCDPISGHVSLFWYQQALGQGPEFLTYFQNEAQLDKSGLPSDRFFAERPEGSVSTLKIQRTQQEDSAVYLCASSFMGSWTEAFFGQGTRLTVV.

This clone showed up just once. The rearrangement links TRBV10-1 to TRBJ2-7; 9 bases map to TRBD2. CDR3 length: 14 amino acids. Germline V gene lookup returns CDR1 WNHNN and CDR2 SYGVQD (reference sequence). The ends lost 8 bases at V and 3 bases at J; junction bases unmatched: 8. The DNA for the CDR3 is TGCGCCAGCGTTCAACTAGCGGGTTACTACGAGCAGTACTTC. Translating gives CASVQLAGYYEQYF.

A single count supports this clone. CDR3 protein: CASSWRGIGAFF. CDR3 DNA sequence: TGTGCCAGCAGCTGGCGGGGGATCGGAGCTTTCTTT. This rearrangement joins TRBV7-9 to TRBJ1-1; perhaps TRBD1 as D (5 bases). There are 12 residues in the CDR3. V was clipped by 4 bases and J by 10 bases, with 13 bases between them. Germline-derived CDR1 and CDR2 are SEHNR and FQNEAQ (reference sequence).

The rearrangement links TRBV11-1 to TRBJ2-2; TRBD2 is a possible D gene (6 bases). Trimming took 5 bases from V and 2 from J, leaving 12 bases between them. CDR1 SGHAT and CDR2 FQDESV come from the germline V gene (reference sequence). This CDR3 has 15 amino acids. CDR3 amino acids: CASSRIGGNTGELFF. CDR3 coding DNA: TGTGCCAGCAGCCGGATCGGGGGAAACACCGGGGAGCTGTTTTTT.

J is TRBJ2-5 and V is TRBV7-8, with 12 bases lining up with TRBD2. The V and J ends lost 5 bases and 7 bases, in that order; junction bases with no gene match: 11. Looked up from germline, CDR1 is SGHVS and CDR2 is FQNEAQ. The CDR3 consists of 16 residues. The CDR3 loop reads CASSRGLAGREGTQYF. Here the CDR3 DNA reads TGTGCCAGCAGCAGAGGACTAGCGGGAAGGGAGGGGACCCAGTACTTC.

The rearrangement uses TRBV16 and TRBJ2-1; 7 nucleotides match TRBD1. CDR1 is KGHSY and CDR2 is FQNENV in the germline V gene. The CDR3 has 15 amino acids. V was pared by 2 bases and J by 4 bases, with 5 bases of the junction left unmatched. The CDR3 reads CASSQPGQLYNEQFF. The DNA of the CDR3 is TGTGCCAGCAGCCAACCGGGACAGCTATACAATGAGCAGTTCTTC.

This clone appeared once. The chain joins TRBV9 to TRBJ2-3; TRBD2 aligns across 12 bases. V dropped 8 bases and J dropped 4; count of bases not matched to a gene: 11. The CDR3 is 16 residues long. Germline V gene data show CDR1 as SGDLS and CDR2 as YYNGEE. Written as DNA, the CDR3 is TGTGCCAGTTCTCGAGGACTAGCGGGACCGGCAGATACGCAGTATTTT. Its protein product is CASSRGLAGPADTQYF.

The CDR3 DNA reads as TGTGCCAGCTCACAAGACAGGGGGAGCCTAGCCACTGAAGCTTTCTTT. Encoded protein: CASSQDRGSLATEAFF. V is TRBV18 and J is TRBJ1-1; 9 nucleotides match TRBD1. Germline loops: CDR1 KGHSH, CDR2 LQKENI. With 4 bases clipped from V and 4 bases from J, the junction kept 10 bases outside the gene matches. This CDR3 region has 16 residues.